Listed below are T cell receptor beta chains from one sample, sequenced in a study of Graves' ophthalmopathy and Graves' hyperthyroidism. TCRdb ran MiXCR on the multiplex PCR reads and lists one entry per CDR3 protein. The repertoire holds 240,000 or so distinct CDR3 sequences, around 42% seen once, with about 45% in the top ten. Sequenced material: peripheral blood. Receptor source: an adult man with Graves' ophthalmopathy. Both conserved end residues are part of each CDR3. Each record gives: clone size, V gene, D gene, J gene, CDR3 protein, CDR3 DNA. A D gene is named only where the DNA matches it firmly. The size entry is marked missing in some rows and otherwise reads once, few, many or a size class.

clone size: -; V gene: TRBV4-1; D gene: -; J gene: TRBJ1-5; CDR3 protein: CASSPGRINQPQHF; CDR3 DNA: TGCGCCAGCAGCCCCGGACGGATTAATCAGCCCCAGCATTTT
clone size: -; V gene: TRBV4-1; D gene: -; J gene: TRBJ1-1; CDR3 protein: CASSQPRRGRNTEAFF; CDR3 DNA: TGCGCCAGCAGCCAACCTAGGCGGGGCAGGAACACTGAAGCTTTCTTT
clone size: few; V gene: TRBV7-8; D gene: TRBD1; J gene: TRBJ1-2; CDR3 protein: CASSSTGEDGYTF; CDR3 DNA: TGTGCCAGCAGCTCCACAGGGGAGGATGGCTACACCTTC
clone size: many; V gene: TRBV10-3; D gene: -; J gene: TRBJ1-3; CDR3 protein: CAISERDDGNTIYF; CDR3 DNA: TGTGCCATCAGTGAGAGGGATGATGGAAACACCATATATTTT
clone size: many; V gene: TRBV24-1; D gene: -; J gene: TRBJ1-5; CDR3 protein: CATSDPREGGNQPQHF; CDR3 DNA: TGTGCCACCAGTGATCCCAGGGAAGGAGGCAATCAGCCCCAGCATTTT
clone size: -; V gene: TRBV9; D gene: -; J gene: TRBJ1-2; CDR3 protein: CASSVEESGYGYTF; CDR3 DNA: TGTGCCAGCAGCGTAGAAGAATCCGGTTATGGCTACACCTTC
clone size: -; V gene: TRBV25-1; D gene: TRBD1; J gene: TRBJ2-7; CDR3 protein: CASSTNPGQGPYEQYF; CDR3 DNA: TGTGCCAGCAGTACTAATCCCGGACAGGGACCCTACGAGCAGTACTTC
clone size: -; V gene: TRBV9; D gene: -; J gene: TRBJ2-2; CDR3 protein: CASSAFSTSEYTGELFF; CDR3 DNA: TGTGCCAGCAGCGCCTTCTCCACAAGCGAATACACCGGGGAGCTGTTTTTT
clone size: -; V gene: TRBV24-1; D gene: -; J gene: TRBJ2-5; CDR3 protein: CATSDLSGAEETQYF; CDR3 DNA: TGTGCCACCAGTGATTTGTCGGGGGCTGAGGAGACCCAGTACTTC
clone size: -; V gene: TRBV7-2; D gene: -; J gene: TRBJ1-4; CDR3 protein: CASSRRLGRTNEKLFF; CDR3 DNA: TGTGCCAGCAGCCGACGGCTGGGGCGAACTAATGAAAAACTGTTTTTT
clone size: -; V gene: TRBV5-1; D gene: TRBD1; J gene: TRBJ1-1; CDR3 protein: CASSFGQGVTEAFF; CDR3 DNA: TGCGCCAGCAGCTTCGGACAGGGTGTCACTGAAGCTTTCTTT
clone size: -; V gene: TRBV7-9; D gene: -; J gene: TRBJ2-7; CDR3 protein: CASSLWQHYEQYF; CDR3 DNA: TGTGCCAGCAGCTTGTGGCAGCACTACGAGCAGTACTTC
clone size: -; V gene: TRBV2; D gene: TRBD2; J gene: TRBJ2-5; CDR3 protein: CASRGLAGGGETQYF; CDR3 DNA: TGTGCCAGCAGGGGACTAGCGGGAGGCGGGGAGACCCAGTACTTC
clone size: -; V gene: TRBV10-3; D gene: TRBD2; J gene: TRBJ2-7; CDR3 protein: CASRLERGRIPYEQYF; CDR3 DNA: TGTGCCAGCAGACTCGAGCGGGGGCGGATCCCCTACGAGCAGTACTTC
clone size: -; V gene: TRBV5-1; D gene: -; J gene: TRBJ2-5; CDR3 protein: CASSPAGFQETQYF; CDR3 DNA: TGCGCCAGCAGCCCCGCGGGGTTCCAAGAGACCCAGTACTTC
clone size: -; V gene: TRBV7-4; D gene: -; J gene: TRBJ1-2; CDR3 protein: CASSLAGGRDGYTF; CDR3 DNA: TGTGCCAGCAGCTTAGCGGGCGGGCGCGATGGCTACACCTTC